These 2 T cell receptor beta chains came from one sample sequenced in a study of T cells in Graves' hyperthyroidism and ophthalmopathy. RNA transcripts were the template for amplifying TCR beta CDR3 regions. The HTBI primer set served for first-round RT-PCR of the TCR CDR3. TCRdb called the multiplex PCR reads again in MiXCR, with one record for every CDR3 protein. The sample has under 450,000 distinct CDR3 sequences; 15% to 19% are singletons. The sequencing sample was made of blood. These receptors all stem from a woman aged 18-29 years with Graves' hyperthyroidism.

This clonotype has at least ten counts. The CDR3 nucleotides read TGTGCCAGCAGCTATCAAGGGGGACAGGGATACGAGCAGTACTTC. It specifies CASSYQGGQGYEQYF. V usage is TRBV7-3 and J usage is TRBJ2-7; the match to TRBD1 covers 9 bases. V was clipped by 4 bases and J by 4 bases; unmatched bases: 8. Per the germline V gene, CDR1 is SGHTA and CDR2 is FQGTGA. The length of the CDR3 is 15 residues.

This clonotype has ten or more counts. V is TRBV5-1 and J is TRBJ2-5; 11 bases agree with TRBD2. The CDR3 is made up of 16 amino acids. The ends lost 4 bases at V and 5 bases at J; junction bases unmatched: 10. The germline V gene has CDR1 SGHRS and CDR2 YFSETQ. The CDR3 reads CASSGTSGSASETQYF. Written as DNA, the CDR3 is TGCGCCAGCAGCGGAACTAGCGGGAGTGCTTCGGAGACCCAGTACTTC. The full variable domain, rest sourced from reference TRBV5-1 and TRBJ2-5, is KAGVTQTPRYLIKTRGQQVTLSCSPISGHRSVSWYQQTPGQGLQFLFEYFSETQRNKGNFPGRFSGRQFSNSRSEMNVSTLELGDSALYLCASSGTSGSASETQYFGPGTRLLVL.